The source of this T cell receptor beta chain is a study of early T cells in non-severe SARS-CoV-2 infection. The V gene lost 8 bases and the J gene lost 1 base, with 9 bases spanning the gap. The length of the CDR3 is 12 residues. Germline values: CDR1 MDHEN, CDR2 SYDVKM. Findings and caveats of the study: CD4 and private specificities were missed by VDJdb matching, which favored anti-spike CD8 responses.

Individual cDNA molecules each received unique molecular identifiers attached to them. TCRdb analysed the 5' RACE reads with MiXCR anew, one entry per CDR3 protein. The table lists about 34,000 distinct CDR3 sequences, around 5.6% of them singletons. Notes on this clonotype: The target antigen is unknown.

The sequence came from an adult who was a healthcare worker with PCR-confirmed SARS-CoV-2 infection or an uninfected control (not recorded which). The sample comprised whole blood. The genes are TRBV28 and TRBJ2-7, with D unresolved. The DNA of the CDR3 is TGTGCCAGCGGGCGAACATCCTACGAGCAGTACTTC. Protein: CASGRTSYEQYF.